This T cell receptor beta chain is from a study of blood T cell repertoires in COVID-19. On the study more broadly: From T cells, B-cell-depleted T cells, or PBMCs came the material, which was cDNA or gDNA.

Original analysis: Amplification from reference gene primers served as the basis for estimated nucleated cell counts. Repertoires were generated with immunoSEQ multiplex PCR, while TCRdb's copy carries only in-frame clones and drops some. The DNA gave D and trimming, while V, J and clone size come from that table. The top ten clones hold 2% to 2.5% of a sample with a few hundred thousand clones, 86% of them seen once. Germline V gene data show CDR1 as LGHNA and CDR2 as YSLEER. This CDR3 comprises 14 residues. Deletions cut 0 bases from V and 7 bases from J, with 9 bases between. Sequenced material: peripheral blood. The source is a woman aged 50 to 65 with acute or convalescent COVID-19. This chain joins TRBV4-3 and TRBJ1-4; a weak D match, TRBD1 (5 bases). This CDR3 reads CASSQDRVGEKLFF. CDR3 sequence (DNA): TGCGCCAGCAGCCAAGACAGGGTGGGTGAAAAACTGTTTTTT.